Listed below are T cell receptor beta chains from one sample, sequenced in a study of blood T cell repertoires in COVID-19. Clones were read by immunoSEQ multiplex PCR, and TCRdb kept only the in-frame ones, dropping some. The table shows about 120,000 clones, with around 87% occurring only once. Sequences were obtained from peripheral blood. These receptors came from a woman aged 45-59 years with acute or convalescent COVID-19. The CDR3 runs from the conserved cysteine through the conserved F or W. Fields, in order: J gene, clone size, D gene, V gene, CDR3 DNA, CDR3 protein. The D gene is left open where the match is weak. For some rows the clone size is stated as once, few or many, or as a class when expanded; others skip it.

J gene: TRBJ2-2
clone size: few
D gene: NA
V gene: TRBV9
CDR3 DNA: TGTGCCAGCAGCGAATTAGGAGCGACGAACACCGGGGAGCTGTTTTTT
CDR3 protein: CASSELGATNTGELFF

J gene: TRBJ2-7
clone size: once
D gene: TRBD2
V gene: TRBV5-1
CDR3 DNA: TGCGCCAGCAGCTTGATTAGCGGGAGCGGGTACGAGCAGTACTTC
CDR3 protein: CASSLISGSGYEQYF

J gene: TRBJ2-7
clone size: NA
D gene: NA
V gene: TRBV18
CDR3 DNA: TGTGCCAGCTCACAACCTGACAGGGAGCAGTACTTC
CDR3 protein: CASSQPDREQYF

J gene: TRBJ1-1
clone size: NA
D gene: NA
V gene: TRBV2
CDR3 DNA: TGTGCCAGCTTTCTCAGGCCGCCCGTCGGTAACACTGAAGCTTTCTTT
CDR3 protein: CASFLRPPVGNTEAFF

J gene: TRBJ2-1
clone size: NA
D gene: NA
V gene: TRBV7-2
CDR3 DNA: TGTGCCAGCAAGGAGGGTTACTCCTACAATGAGCAGTTCTTC
CDR3 protein: CASKEGYSYNEQFF

J gene: TRBJ2-1
clone size: NA
D gene: NA
V gene: TRBV11-2
CDR3 DNA: TGTGCCAGCAAAACCGGCAGGGGATACAATGAGCAGTTCTTC
CDR3 protein: CASKTGRGYNEQFF

J gene: TRBJ1-2
clone size: NA
D gene: NA
V gene: TRBV18
CDR3 DNA: TGTGCCAGCTCACCGGGGCAGGGGAACTATGGCTACACCTTC
CDR3 protein: CASSPGQGNYGYTF

J gene: TRBJ2-2
clone size: NA
D gene: TRBD2
V gene: TRBV30
CDR3 DNA: TGTGCCTGGAGTGTACGGGGAGCGGGAGGGTACGGCGGGGAGCTGTTTTTT
CDR3 protein: CAWSVRGAGGYGGELFF

J gene: TRBJ1-2
clone size: NA
D gene: TRBD1
V gene: TRBV19
CDR3 DNA: TGTGCCAGTAGTGCCGGGACAGGGGGGAACTATGGCTACACCTTC
CDR3 protein: CASSAGTGGNYGYTF

J gene: TRBJ2-7
clone size: NA
D gene: NA
V gene: TRBV6-6
CDR3 DNA: TGTGCCTGCCCCAGGGGAAACGGTCTCTACGAGCAGTACTTC
CDR3 protein: CACPRGNGLYEQYF

J gene: TRBJ1-3
clone size: NA
D gene: TRBD1
V gene: TRBV19
CDR3 DNA: TGTGCCAGTAGTATAGTAGGACAGGGAGGGTCTGGAAACACCATATATTTT
CDR3 protein: CASSIVGQGGSGNTIYF

J gene: TRBJ2-3
clone size: NA
D gene: NA
V gene: TRBV6-2/TRBV6-3
CDR3 DNA: TGTGCCAGCAGTTACTCTAAAGATACGCAGTATTTT
CDR3 protein: CASSYSKDTQYF

J gene: TRBJ2-2
clone size: NA
D gene: TRBD1
V gene: TRBV18
CDR3 DNA: TGTGCCAGCTCACCATTGGGACAGGGGGCCGGCGGGGAGCTGTTTTTT
CDR3 protein: CASSPLGQGAGGELFF

J gene: TRBJ2-6
clone size: NA
D gene: NA
V gene: TRBV2
CDR3 DNA: TGTGCCAGCGGGGTCAGGGTTGGGGCCAACGTCCTGACTTTC
CDR3 protein: CASGVRVGANVLTF

J gene: TRBJ1-2
clone size: few
D gene: NA
V gene: TRBV19
CDR3 DNA: TGTGCCAGTAGTATTGGGCAGGGGATGAACTATGGCTACACCTTC
CDR3 protein: CASSIGQGMNYGYTF

J gene: TRBJ1-3
clone size: NA
D gene: NA
V gene: TRBV6-5
CDR3 DNA: TGTGCCAGCAGTTACTTTCTACCAAGCTCTGGAAACACCATATATTTT
CDR3 protein: CASSYFLPSSGNTIYF

J gene: TRBJ1-2
clone size: NA
D gene: NA
V gene: TRBV5-1
CDR3 DNA: TGCGCCAGCAGATCACCGTGGGGCTGGAACTATGGCTACACCTTC
CDR3 protein: CASRSPWGWNYGYTF

J gene: TRBJ1-1
clone size: few
D gene: NA
V gene: TRBV18
CDR3 DNA: TGTGCCAGCTCACCAAGTTTCGGTAACACTGAAGCTTTCTTT
CDR3 protein: CASSPSFGNTEAFF

J gene: TRBJ1-1
clone size: NA
D gene: NA
V gene: TRBV29-1
CDR3 DNA: TGCAGCGTTCGCCCGGGATGGGGGAACACTGAAGCTTTCTTT
CDR3 protein: CSVRPGWGNTEAFF

J gene: TRBJ2-1
clone size: NA
D gene: TRBD2
V gene: TRBV7-2
CDR3 DNA: TGTGCCAGCAGGAAGAGGACTAGCGCCAACAATGAGCAGTTCTTC
CDR3 protein: CASRKRTSANNEQFF

J gene: TRBJ2-5
clone size: few
D gene: NA
V gene: TRBV18
CDR3 DNA: TGTGCCAGCTCACCAACGGGTGGCGAAGAGACCCAGTACTTC
CDR3 protein: CASSPTGGEETQYF

J gene: TRBJ1-4
clone size: NA
D gene: TRBD1
V gene: TRBV28
CDR3 DNA: TGTGCCAGCAGGGCCGGGACAGGGAATGAAAAACTGTTTTTT
CDR3 protein: CASRAGTGNEKLFF

J gene: TRBJ1-1
clone size: NA
D gene: NA
V gene: TRBV6-1
CDR3 DNA: TGTGCCAGCAGTGAACAGGCTGTCACTGAAGCTTTCTTT
CDR3 protein: CASSEQAVTEAFF

J gene: TRBJ2-1
clone size: NA
D gene: TRBD2
V gene: TRBV18
CDR3 DNA: TGTGCCAGCTCACCTTCTGGGGGGGGGAGCTCCTACAATGAGCAGTTCTTC
CDR3 protein: CASSPSGGGSSYNEQFF

J gene: TRBJ2-1
clone size: NA
D gene: TRBD2
V gene: TRBV7-2
CDR3 DNA: TGTGCCAGCAGCTTCCGTAGCGGGAATGAGCAGTTCTTC
CDR3 protein: CASSFRSGNEQFF